This TCR beta chain was found in a study of shared clonotypes between healthy human individuals. Turning to the study itself: Researchers drew samples from two women and a few men aged 18 to 49. Study-level results: Sequencing depth was a factor that was expected to affect clonotype sharing among donors. Shared clonotypes across all four donors exceeded non-shared ones in generation probability.

Assay used: immunoSEQ multiplex PCR; TCRdb lists only in-frame clones, some missing. Among about 1.9 million clones listed, about 93% were seen once. The V gene lost 5 bases and the J gene lost 8 bases, with 19 bases spanning the gap. Germline V gene sequence: CDR1 SEHNR, CDR2 FQNEAQ (reference sequence). The CDR3 runs to 15 residues. In regard to this clone: Its antigen is unidentified.

Naive CD8 populations comprised CD45RO-negative cells positively selected for CCR7, excluding terminally differentiated effector memory CD45RA+ cells. None of the donors, who were healthy HIV-negative adults, had recently had acute infections or vaccinations. V gene TRBV7-9 combines with J gene TRBJ1-5; possibly TRBD1 for D (6 bases). Material for sequencing was naive CD8+ T cells from PBMCs. The sequence came from a man between 18 and 29 years old in good health. Some clones in this sample may be carry-over from other donors' samples. CDR3 sequence (DNA): TGTGCCAGCAGCCCAAGAGGGGGTGATGGGGAGCCCCAGCATTTT. Protein product: CASSPRGGDGEPQHF.